Listed below are T cell receptor beta chains from one sample, sequenced in a study of blood T cell repertoires in COVID-19. Assay used: immunoSEQ multiplex PCR; TCRdb lists only in-frame clones, some missing. This repertoire shows over 85,000 clones, 76% found once; its top ten account for about 4.1%. Sample: peripheral blood. All receptors derive from an elderly woman with acute or convalescent COVID-19. Each CDR3 is given without its conserved first and last residue.

v_call: TRBV5-6
cdr3_aa: ASSFQGTLLQNTEAF

v_call: TRBV28
cdr3_aa: ASSRRDSPYGYT

v_call: TRBV5-4
cdr3_aa: ASSDDRVGTGELF

v_call: TRBV7-8
cdr3_aa: ASSPGTGGLRGEKLF

v_call: TRBV19
cdr3_aa: ASSIGGIGREAF

v_call: TRBV4-3
cdr3_aa: ASSQETGGNTIY

v_call: TRBV6-2/TRBV6-3
cdr3_aa: ASSRPGLAGAVL

v_call: TRBV18
cdr3_aa: ASSPPGGNQPQH

v_call: TRBV25-1
cdr3_aa: ASSEQGRSEKLF

v_call: TRBV5-5
cdr3_aa: ASSSSIGESPLH

v_call: TRBV29-1
cdr3_aa: SVDSPGGGEKLF

v_call: TRBV5-1
cdr3_aa: ASSLFDRGENEKLF

v_call: TRBV6-5
cdr3_aa: ASRRSSQTYEQY

v_call: TRBV2
cdr3_aa: ASSLGQGGGF

v_call: TRBV19
cdr3_aa: ASTSTGGVQPQH

v_call: TRBV6-5
cdr3_aa: ASRNQLAGIYEQY

v_call: TRBV5-1
cdr3_aa: ASSRGTGTSGTYNEQF

v_call: TRBV15
cdr3_aa: ATSRDAQGGEKLF

v_call: TRBV27
cdr3_aa: ASSSRGSEKLF

v_call: TRBV7-9
cdr3_aa: ASSLGLHNGHNEQF

v_call: TRBV30
cdr3_aa: AWSVAGGGQPQH

v_call: TRBV11-2
cdr3_aa: ASSLDFQGGGYEQY

v_call: TRBV18
cdr3_aa: ASSPSRANYGYT

v_call: TRBV28
cdr3_aa: ASSSGQGRKAF

v_call: TRBV18
cdr3_aa: ASSFGTFNQPQH

v_call: TRBV18
cdr3_aa: ASSRGTGGMDSPLH

v_call: TRBV5-1
cdr3_aa: ASSTQGAGTEAF

v_call: TRBV7-2
cdr3_aa: ASSVPGQNSPLH

v_call: TRBV19
cdr3_aa: ASSIAPGGARTEAF

v_call: TRBV7-6
cdr3_aa: ASSLEQAFGEKLF

v_call: TRBV24-1
cdr3_aa: ATSGTGTGETDTQY

v_call: TRBV12-3/TRBV12-4
cdr3_aa: ASSSWETEAF

v_call: TRBV5-4
cdr3_aa: ASSSQGAEQY

v_call: TRBV24-1
cdr3_aa: ATSDYRRGQEQY

v_call: TRBV29-1
cdr3_aa: SVGGGRARYPETQY

v_call: TRBV6-5
cdr3_aa: ASNRGGGADTEAF

v_call: TRBV18
cdr3_aa: ASSPVQDYPPLH